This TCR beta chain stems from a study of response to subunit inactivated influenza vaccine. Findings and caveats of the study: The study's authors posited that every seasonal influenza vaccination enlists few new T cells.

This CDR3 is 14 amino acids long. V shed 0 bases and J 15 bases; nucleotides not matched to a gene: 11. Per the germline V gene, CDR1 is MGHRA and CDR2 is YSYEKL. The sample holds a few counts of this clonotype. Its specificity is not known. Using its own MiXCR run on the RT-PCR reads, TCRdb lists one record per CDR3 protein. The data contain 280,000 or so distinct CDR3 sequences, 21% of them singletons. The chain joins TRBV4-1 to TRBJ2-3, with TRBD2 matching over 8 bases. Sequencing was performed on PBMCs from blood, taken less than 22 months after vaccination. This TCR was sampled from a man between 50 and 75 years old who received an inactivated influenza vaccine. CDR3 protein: CASSQDYGRVSYYF. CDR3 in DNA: TGCGCCAGCAGCCAAGATTACGGGAGGGTATCGTACTATTTT.